This TCR beta chain was sequenced for a study of cytomegalovirus exposure and HLA in healthy donors. The study's findings and limits: Solely CMV serostatus was available to characterize immune exposure. With further analysis later on, most CMV-associated TCR beta chains appeared HLA-restricted. Association with HLA alleles at 0.05 false discovery rate was found for roughly 17,000 TCR beta sequences in a later analysis.

PCR primers comprised 60 Vbeta and 13 Jbeta primers. The method was immunoSEQ multiplex PCR; TCRdb's version includes in-frame clones alone and lacks a portion of them. This sample carries 73,000 or so clones, roughly 73% of them seen once, and the ten largest clones take more than 15%. CDR1 and CDR2 (germline): LNHNV, YYDKDF (reference sequence). CDR3 length: 15 amino acids. With V trimmed by 7 bases and J by 1 base, 6 bases remained unmatched. Donors showed nominal health when sampled, although they likely had unrecorded immune exposures. With regard to this clone: Antigen unknown.

The sequence came from a woman aged 40 to 50 in good health and CMV-seropositive. The chain joins TRBV15 to TRBJ2-7; TRBD2 aligns across 11 bases. The sequenced sample was PBMCs. The CDR3 here is CATTRRTSGSYEQYF. The CDR3 DNA reads as TGTGCCACCACCCGGCGGACTAGCGGGTCCTACGAGCAGTACTTC.